The source of this T cell receptor (beta chain) is a study of immune cell composition in non-small cell lung cancer (dated by TCRdb to 2016 to 2017). In the study overall: Histologic subtype, mostly lung adenocarcinoma or squamous cell carcinoma, was determined with H&E together with p63, CK5, Napsin A and TTF-1 immunohistochemistry. TCR-beta sequencing from Adaptive Biotechnologies was done on a few dozen paired sets of NSCLC tumour and non-adjacent lung specimens and on some 27 tumour-only specimens. Supplementary cohort #1, approximately 9 lung adenocarcinoma cases, had paired tumour/lung TCR-beta sequencing and TIL populations generated to assess tumour reactivity. A handful of tumour specimens that had TCR-beta data belonged to rare histological subtypes and were left out of the subtype comparisons. Results the study describes overall, beyond this receptor: Smoking pack-years did not significantly correlate with tumour TCR-beta clonality. The reactivity cohort was only 9 to 11 cases, and tumour-reactive clones were not shown to share sequences with the dominant in vivo tumour-associated clones. Nearly half of NSCLC cases had tumour-associated clones >0.5%, with approximately 76% of squamous carcinomas showing such clones compared with roughly 35% of adenocarcinomas. Across some 11 adenocarcinoma cases, TIL tumour reactivity correlated strongly with maximal tumour-associated clone frequency but not with overall clonality.

The CDR3 goes from the cysteine to the phenylalanine over 14 residues. The kept DNA is CDR3 alone, 42 bases in frame from the first base. Trimming removed 5 bases from V and 6 bases from J, leaving 11 bases between the germline ends. CDR1 SGHTA and CDR2 FQGTGA were looked up in the germline V gene. Points on this clone: This receptor's antigen is unknown. The sample holds no much larger clone one base away, and base qualities are not on file.

Non-adjacent lung tissue from the same patient, taken as far from the tumour as possible and at least 3 cm away, was used for the normal lung samples. Genomic DNA was extracted with the QIAamp DNA kit from frozen aliquots of unsorted single-cell suspensions. Tissues arrived within 2 hours of resection and were immediately processed into single-cell suspensions. Tissue was broken up mechanically, digested enzymatically with DNase I, collagenase I and hyaluronidase for 30 to 35 minutes at 37 degrees C, and then filtered and RBC-lysed. TCR-beta CDR3 regions were amplified from genomic DNA by a two-step multiplex PCR, with the second step adding Illumina-compatible adaptors. TCR-beta immunosequencing was carried out on an Illumina platform through the commercial immunoSEQ service. Per the authors' processing: Repertoires were summarised as Top 10 Clones, the percentage of T-cell templates from the ten most frequent sequences, and productive clonality. Productive clonality ranged from 0 to 1, with 1 indicating a monoclonal population. Using log10 scatter plots, tumour-associated clones were identified as sequences that made up at least 0.1% of tumour T-cell templates yet were absent from the matched non-adjacent lung. Student's t-tests were used for two-group comparisons, ANOVA was used for stages, and linear regression was used for relationships, with analyses conducted in GraphPad Prism7 and R. TCRdb carries this immuneACCESS record with in-frame sequences only. Its versions omit some clonotypes, under half of them owing to an unresolved V gene in the studies checked, with the rest unexplained. The V and J calls and clone size were taken over from that table, and D and trimming were inferred from the DNA. This sample lists around 15,000 clones; about 80% were detected once. In total, the top ten clones hold 9.8% of the sample.

These data were likewise used in another study, on CD4 T cells in lung cancer. As that second paper reports: The study screened blood T cells of NSCLC patients for responses to candidate mutation-encoded neoepitopes and isolated neoantigen-specific CD4+ T-cell clones and TCRs. Tumor and non-adjacent lung tissue came from a few patients undergoing curative-intent resections for stage I-III non-small cell lung cancer. The patients who underwent resection had lung adenocarcinoma or squamous cell carcinoma, were aged 60 to 69 when blood was donated, and were mostly former smokers. Before blood donation, patients had received treatments including platinum chemotherapy, and some received nivolumab or pembrolizumab. Some blood-derived responses might reflect in vitro priming of naive T cells or cross-reactivity rather than memory responses to the cancer. TCRB deep sequencing tracked the frequency of neoantigen-specific clonotypes in tumor resections, non-adjacent lung and cultured T-cell products. TCRB sequence data were analyzed with the kit provider's software, and tumor enrichment of clonotype templates was tested with Fisher's exact test.

Recombination joined TRBV7-3 with TRBJ1-6; matching of 6 bases hints at TRBD1 as the D gene. The sample consisted of non-adjacent lung tissue. This clonotype was obtained from a human donor with non-small cell lung cancer. The DNA reads as follows: TGTGCCAGCAGCCTTGGACAGTTTAATTCACCCCTCCACTTT. It translates as CASSLGQFNSPLHF.